This T cell receptor beta chain was found in a study of cytomegalovirus exposure and HLA in healthy donors. Study summary: An analysis done earlier identified almost 120 million unique TCR beta sequences from about 179 million T cells.

Broader study findings: Analysis performed later found 15,000 or so TCR beta sequences associated with HLA alleles at 0.05 false discovery rate. A later analysis, which compared TCR beta chains of equal frequency, found the HLA-associated ones more clonally expanded. An Asian-associated ancestry cluster reportedly showed fewer N-insertions than the approximately 650-donor mean in a later analysis.

The ends were cut back, 2 bases at V and 2 bases at J, with 15 bases in the middle. In germline, CDR1 is GTSNPN, CDR2 SVGIG (reference sequence). The CDR3 consists of 15 residues. A word on this clone: Its antigen is still unknown.

Amplification used 60 Vbeta primers and 13 Jbeta primers. Clones were read by immunoSEQ multiplex PCR, and TCRdb kept only the in-frame ones, dropping some. The sample has 80,000 to 100,000 clones; approximately 71% are singletons. The sample comprised PBMCs. The sequence derives from a woman aged 18-29 years in good health and CMV-seropositive. The rearrangement links TRBV30 to TRBJ2-5, with a tentative D call TRBD2 (5 bases). The CDR3 DNA is TGTGCCTGGAGTCCCATCATAGGGAGTCAAGAGACCCAGTACTTC. Its translation is CAWSPIIGSQETQYF.